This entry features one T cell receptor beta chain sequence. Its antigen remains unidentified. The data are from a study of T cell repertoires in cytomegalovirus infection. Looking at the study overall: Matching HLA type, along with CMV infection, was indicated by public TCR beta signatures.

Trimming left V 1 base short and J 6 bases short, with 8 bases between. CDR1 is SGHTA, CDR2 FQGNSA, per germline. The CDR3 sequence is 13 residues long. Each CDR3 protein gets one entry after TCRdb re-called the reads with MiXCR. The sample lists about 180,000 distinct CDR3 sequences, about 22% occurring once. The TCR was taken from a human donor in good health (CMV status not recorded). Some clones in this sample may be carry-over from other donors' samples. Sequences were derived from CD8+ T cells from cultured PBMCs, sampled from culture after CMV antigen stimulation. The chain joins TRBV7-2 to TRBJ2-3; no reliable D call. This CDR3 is CASSLGLLDTQYF. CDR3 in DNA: TGTGCCAGCAGCTTAGGACTGCTCGATACGCAGTATTTT.